The 3 T cell receptor beta chains below come from one sample, sequenced in a study of CD8 T cells in ankylosing spondylitis. TCRdb passed the 5' RACE reads through MiXCR, listing each CDR3 protein once. The profile shows about 240,000 distinct CDR3 sequences, 8% to 9.5% of them singletons. The specimen was blood, either unsorted or a sorted T cell fraction (not recorded which). The source of these receptors is a male donor with ankylosing spondylitis or in good health (not recorded which).

This clonotype appeared many times. The V call is TRBV6-4, the J call TRBJ1-4; D remains unclear. The CDR3 runs to 14 residues. Trimming took 8 bases from V and 7 from J, leaving 17 bases between them. Germline lookup yields CDR1 MRHNA and CDR2 SNTAGT. DNA of the CDR3: TGTGCCAGCTATAAGGACGGATTGCGTGAAAAACTGTTTTTT. Protein sequence: CASYKDGLREKLFF.

This clonotype was seen a few times. V usage is TRBV10-3 and J usage is TRBJ2-5, with D maybe TRBD2 (6 bases). CDR1 is ENHRY and CDR2 is SYGVKD in the germline V gene. V gave up 3 bases and J gave up 4 bases, with 15 bases separating them. This CDR3 region has 15 residues. The CDR3 region is CAISDTGLGIETQYF. As DNA, the CDR3 is TGTGCCATCAGTGATACGGGACTGGGGATAGAGACCCAGTACTTC.

This clonotype was counted at least ten times. V and J are TRBV20-1 and TRBJ2-1; 13 bases are a match to TRBD2. Germline V gene data show CDR1 as DFQATT and CDR2 as SNEGSKA (reference sequence). V was clipped by 5 bases and J by 1 base; unmatched bases: 8. The CDR3 extends over 17 amino acids. The CDR3, as DNA: TGCAGTGCTGCTGGACTAGCGGGAGACTGGTCCTACAATGAGCAGTTCTTC. Encoded protein: CSAAGLAGDWSYNEQFF.